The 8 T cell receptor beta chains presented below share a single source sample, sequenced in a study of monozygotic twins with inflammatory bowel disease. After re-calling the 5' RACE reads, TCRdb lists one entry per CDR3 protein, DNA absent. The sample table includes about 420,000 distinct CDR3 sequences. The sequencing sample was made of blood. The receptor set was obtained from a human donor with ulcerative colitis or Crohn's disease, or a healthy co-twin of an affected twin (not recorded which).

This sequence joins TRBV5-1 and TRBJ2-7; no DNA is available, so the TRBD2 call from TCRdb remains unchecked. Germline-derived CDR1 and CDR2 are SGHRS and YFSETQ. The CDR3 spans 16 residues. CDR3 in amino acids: CASSVTSGEPPYEQYF.

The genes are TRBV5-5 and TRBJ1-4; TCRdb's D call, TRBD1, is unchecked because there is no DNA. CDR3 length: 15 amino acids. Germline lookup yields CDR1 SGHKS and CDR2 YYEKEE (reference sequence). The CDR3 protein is CASSLLSGRGEKLFF.

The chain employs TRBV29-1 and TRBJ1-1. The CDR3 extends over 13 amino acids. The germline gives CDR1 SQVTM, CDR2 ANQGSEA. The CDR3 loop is CSVVAGGNTEAFF. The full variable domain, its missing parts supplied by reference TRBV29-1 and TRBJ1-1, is SAVISQKPSRDICQRGTSLTIQCQVDSQVTMMFWYRQQPGQSLTLIATANQGSEATYESGFVIDKFPISRPNLTFSTLTVSNMSPEDSSIYLCSVVAGGNTEAFFGQGTRLTVV.

The CDR3 spells CASSQDLGLLEGSPLHF. This chain connects TRBV3-1 to TRBJ1-6. Germline values: CDR1 LGHDT, CDR2 YNNKEL (reference sequence). The length of the CDR3 is 17 residues.

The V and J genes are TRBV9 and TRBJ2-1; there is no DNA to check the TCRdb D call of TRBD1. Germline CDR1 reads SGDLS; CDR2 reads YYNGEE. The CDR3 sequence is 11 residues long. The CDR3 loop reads CAITPGVEQFF. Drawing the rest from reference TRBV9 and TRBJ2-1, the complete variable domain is DSGVTQTPKHLITATGQRVTLRCSPRSGDLSVYWYQQSLDQGLQFLIQYYNGEERAKGNILERFSAQQFPDLHSELNLSSLELGDSALYFCAITPGVEQFFGPGTRLTVL.

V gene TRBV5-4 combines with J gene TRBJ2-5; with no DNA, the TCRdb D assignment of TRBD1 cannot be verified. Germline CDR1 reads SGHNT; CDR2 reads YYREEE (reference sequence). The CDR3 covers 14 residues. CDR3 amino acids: CASSFRDTEETQYF. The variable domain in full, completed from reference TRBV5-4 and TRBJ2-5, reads ETGVTQSPTHLIKTRGQQVTLRCSSQSGHNTVSWYQQALGQGPQFIFQYYREEENGRGNFPPRFSGLQFPNYSSELNVNALELDDSALYLCASSFRDTEETQYFGPGTRLLVL.

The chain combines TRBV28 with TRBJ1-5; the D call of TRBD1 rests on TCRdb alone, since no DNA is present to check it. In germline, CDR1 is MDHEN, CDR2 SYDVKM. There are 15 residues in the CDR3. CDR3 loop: CASREGGIGNQPQHF.

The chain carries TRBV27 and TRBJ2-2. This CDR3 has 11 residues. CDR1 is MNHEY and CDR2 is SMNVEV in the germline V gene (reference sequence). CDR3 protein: CASRGGGELFF.